This TCR beta chain comes out of a study of blood T cell repertoires in COVID-19. Background on the study: Nucleic acid was either cDNA or gDNA, and it came from T cells, B-cell-depleted T cells, or PBMCs.

This clone was seen at least ten times. Germline V gene sequence: CDR1 LGHDT, CDR2 YNNKEL (reference sequence). This CDR3 comprises 13 residues. The V end lost 1 base, the J end lost 7 bases, and 11 bases lay between the germline ends. Authors' processing steps: Amplifying reference gene primers gave estimates of nucleated cell counts. Libraries were prepared by immunoSEQ multiplex PCR; TCRdb keeps only in-frame clonotypes and omits some of them. For V, J and clone size, that table is used; D and trimming come from the DNA. Among around 230,000 clones listed, around 83% were seen once. The chain joins TRBV3-1 (or the pseudogene TRBV3-2) to TRBJ2-7; D uncertain. Source material: peripheral blood. The receptor's source is a woman aged 55-69 years with active or convalescent COVID-19. The CDR3 DNA reads as TGTGCCAGCAGCCAAGGGTCTCAGGTTGAGCAGTACTTC. It translates to CASSQGSQVEQYF.